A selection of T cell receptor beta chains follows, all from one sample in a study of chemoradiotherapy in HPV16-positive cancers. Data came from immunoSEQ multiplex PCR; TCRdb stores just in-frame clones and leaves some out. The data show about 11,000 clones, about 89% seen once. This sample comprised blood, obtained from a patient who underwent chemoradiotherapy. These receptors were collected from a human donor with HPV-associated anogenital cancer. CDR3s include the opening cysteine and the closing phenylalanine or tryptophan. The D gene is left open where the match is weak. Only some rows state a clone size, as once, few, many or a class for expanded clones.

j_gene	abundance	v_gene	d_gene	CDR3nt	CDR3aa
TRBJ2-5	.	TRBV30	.	TGTGCCTGGAGTGTAGCTCCCATAGGAGGGACCCAGTACTTC	CAWSVAPIGGTQYF
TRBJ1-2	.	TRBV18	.	TGTGCCAGCACCGGGGGGGCGAACTATGGCTACACCTTC	CASTGGANYGYTF
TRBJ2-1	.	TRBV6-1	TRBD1	TGTGCCAGCAGCGCCGGGACAGGGGCCCCCAATGAGCAGTTCTTC	CASSAGTGAPNEQFF
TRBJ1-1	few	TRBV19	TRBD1	TGTGCCAGTAGTATAGAGGTGACAGGGCCAGCTTTCTTT	CASSIEVTGPAFF
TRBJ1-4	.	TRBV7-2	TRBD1	TGTGCCAGCAGCCCCCCCGGGACAGGGGCGACTTTACTGTTTTTT	CASSPPGTGATLLFF
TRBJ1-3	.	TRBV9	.	TGTGCCAGCAGCCCCAATGACGTATATGAGGGAGACGGCTTCACCATATATTTT	CASSPNDVYEGDGFTIYF
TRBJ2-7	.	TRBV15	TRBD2	TGTGCCACCAGCAGACCCAAGGGCGGGGGGACCTACGAGCAGTACTTC	CATSRPKGGGTYEQYF
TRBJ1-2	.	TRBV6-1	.	TGTGCCAGCAGCGCGTCGGGGGTTGGGTATGGCTACACCTTC	CASSASGVGYGYTF
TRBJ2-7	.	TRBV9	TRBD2	TGTGCCAGCAGCGTCGGACTAGTGGACTCCTACGAGCAGTACTTC	CASSVGLVDSYEQYF
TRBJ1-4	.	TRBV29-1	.	TGCAGCGTTGACATGGGCAGGGACTATGAAAAACTGTTTTTT	CSVDMGRDYEKLFF
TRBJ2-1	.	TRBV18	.	TGTGCCAGCTCACCAAGGCCTCCCGACACCGGCTCCTACAATGAGCAGTTCTTC	CASSPRPPDTGSYNEQFF
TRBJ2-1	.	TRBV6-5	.	TGTGCCAGCAGATTTAGACAGGGACTCTACAATGAGCAGTTCTTC	CASRFRQGLYNEQFF
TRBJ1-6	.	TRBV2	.	TGTGCCAGCAGGTCCCTAAGTTCACCCCTCCACTTT	CASRSLSSPLHF
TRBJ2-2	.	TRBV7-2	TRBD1	TGTGCCAGCAGCTCCCTCAGGGGGCTGAGCACCGGGGAGCTGTTTTTT	CASSSLRGLSTGELFF
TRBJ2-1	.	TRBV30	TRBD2	TGTGCCTGGAGTGTACTTTTTGGTAGCGGGGGGCGAAGTGAGCAGTTCTTC	CAWSVLFGSGGRSEQFF
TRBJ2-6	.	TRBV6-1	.	TGTGCCAGCAGTGAGGCCACATCTGGGGCCAACGTCCTGACTTTC	CASSEATSGANVLTF
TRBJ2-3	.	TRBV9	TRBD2	TGTGCCAGCAGCTTGCGGGGACTAGCGGGGGGGAGAGGCACAGATACGCAGTATTTT	CASSLRGLAGGRGTDTQYF
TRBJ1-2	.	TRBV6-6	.	TGTGCCAGCACCCCGCGGCGAGACTATGGCTACACCTTC	CASTPRRDYGYTF
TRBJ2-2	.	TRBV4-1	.	TGCGCCAGCAGCCAGACATGGGAGGGGGTGCCCGGGGAGCTGTTTTTT	CASSQTWEGVPGELFF
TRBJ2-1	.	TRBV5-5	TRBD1	TGTGCCAGCAGCAAGGACAGGGTTAATAACAATGAGCAGTTCTTC	CASSKDRVNNNEQFF
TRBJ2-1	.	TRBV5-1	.	TGCGCCAGCAGCTTCCCACAGGGTAGCTCCTACAATGAGCAGTTCTTC	CASSFPQGSSYNEQFF
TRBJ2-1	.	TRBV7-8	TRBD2	TGTGCCAGCAGCTACGGGGGGGCAAATGAGCAGTTCTTC	CASSYGGANEQFF
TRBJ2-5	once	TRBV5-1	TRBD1	TGCGCCAGCAGCTTGGCGGGACAGGGAGAGACCCAGTACTTC	CASSLAGQGETQYF
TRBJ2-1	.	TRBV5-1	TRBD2	TGCGCCAGCAGGTTAGCGGGGCAACCCTACAATGAGCAGTTCTTC	CASRLAGQPYNEQFF
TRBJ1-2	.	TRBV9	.	TGTGCCAGCAGCCCCCGGACGGATTATGGCTACACCTTC	CASSPRTDYGYTF
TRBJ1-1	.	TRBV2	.	TGTGCCAGCAGTGGGACAGCGGGGGTTGACACTGAAGCTTTCTTT	CASSGTAGVDTEAFF
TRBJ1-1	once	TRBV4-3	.	TGCGCCAGCAGCCAAGAGGGCAGGGTGAACACTGAAGCTTTCTTT	CASSQEGRVNTEAFF
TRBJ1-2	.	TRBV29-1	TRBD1	TGCAGCGTTGACAGACAGGGGGACCTCAACTATGGCTACACCTTC	CSVDRQGDLNYGYTF
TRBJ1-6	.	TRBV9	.	TGTGCCAGCAGCGGAACAGGGCGTAATAATTCACCCCTCCACTTT	CASSGTGRNNSPLHF
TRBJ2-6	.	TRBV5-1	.	TGCGCCAGCAGCCCCGGGAGTTTAGCTGGGGCCAACGTCCTGACTTTC	CASSPGSLAGANVLTF
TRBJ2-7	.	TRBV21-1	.	TGTGCCAGCAGCAAAGAAGATAGACTCCAAAGTAAAGCCGGGGGCTTC	CASSKEDRLQSKAGGF
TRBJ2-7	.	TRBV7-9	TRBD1	TGTGCCAGCAGCGCGGGACAGGGGTATCCCTACGAGCAGTACTTC	CASSAGQGYPYEQYF
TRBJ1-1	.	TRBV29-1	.	TGCAGCGTTGACCCGGGCCCTAACACTGAAGCTTTCTTT	CSVDPGPNTEAFF
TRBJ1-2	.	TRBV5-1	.	TGCGCCAGCAGCTTGGACGAGGGGCTCCGCTATGGCTACACCTTC	CASSLDEGLRYGYTF
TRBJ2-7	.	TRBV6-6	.	TGTGCCAGCAGCCACGGACATAACGAGCAGTACTTC	CASSHGHNEQYF
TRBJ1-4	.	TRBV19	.	TGTGCCAGTAGTAAGGGAATGGCAGAAAAACTGTTTTTT	CASSKGMAEKLFF
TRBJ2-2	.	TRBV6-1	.	TGTGCCAGCAGTGCCAACCCGACCCCGGGAGGGGAGCTGTTTTTT	CASSANPTPGGELFF
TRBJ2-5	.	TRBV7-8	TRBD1	TGTGCCAGCAGCCAAGGACAGGGATGGCAAGAGACCCAGTACTTC	CASSQGQGWQETQYF
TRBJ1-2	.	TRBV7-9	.	TGTGCCAGCAGCCCAAGGACGTTAAACTATGGCTACACCTTC	CASSPRTLNYGYTF
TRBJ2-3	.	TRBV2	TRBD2	TGTGCCTCGAGGGCTAGCGGGAAGACGCAGTATTTT	CASRASGKTQYF
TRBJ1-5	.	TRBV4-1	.	TGCGCCAGCAGCCCCGGTGGGGACCAAGGGCCCCAGCATTTT	CASSPGGDQGPQHF
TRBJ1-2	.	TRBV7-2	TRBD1	TGTGCCAGCAGTCCAGGGGGCGGGTTCGGCTACACCTTC	CASSPGGGFGYTF
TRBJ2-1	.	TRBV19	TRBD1	TGTGCCAGTAGTATCGTATTAGGGGACAGGGGGCAGTTCTTC	CASSIVLGDRGQFF
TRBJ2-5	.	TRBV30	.	TGTGCCTGGAGCGGGGGCATGCAAGAGACCCAGTACTTC	CAWSGGMQETQYF
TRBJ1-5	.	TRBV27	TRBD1	TGTGCCAGCAGTTGGCAGGGGGCTAGCAATCAGCCCCAGCATTTT	CASSWQGASNQPQHF
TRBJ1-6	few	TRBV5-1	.	TGCGCCAGCAACGGGGGCAATCGGAATTCACCCCTCCACTTT	CASNGGNRNSPLHF
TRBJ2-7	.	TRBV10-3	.	TGTGCCATCAGTGAGTCCGGTCGCGTCGGAAACTACGAGCAGTACTTC	CAISESGRVGNYEQYF
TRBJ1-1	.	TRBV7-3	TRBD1	TGTGCCAGCAGCCCAGGACAGGCGTTGGAAGCTTTCTTT	CASSPGQALEAFF